These T cell receptor beta chains were read from a single sample in a study of cytomegalovirus exposure and HLA in healthy donors. Method: immunoSEQ multiplex PCR; TCRdb's copy keeps in-frame clones and lacks some. Among some 130,000 clones listed, 55% to 75% were seen once. Material for sequencing was PBMCs. The receptor source for this set is a man aged 30-40 years in good health and CMV-seropositive. CDR3s leave out the opening cysteine and the closing phenylalanine or tryptophan. Where a row states a size, it is once, few, many or the class of an expanded clone; other rows omit it.

cdr3_aa clone_size v_call
ASISQGETSFFFYEQY - TRBV2
TSRKTQGDSNQPQH few TRBV1
SVDPEYTGGGYT - TRBV29-1
ASSFYISSGDEQF - TRBV5-4
ASSLRLAGGSHQY - TRBV13
ASSPSAAYSYNEQF - TRBV5-1
AINLAGEENEQF few TRBV10-3
ASSWVRQDLAKNIQY - TRBV5-6
ASSLVGTAQY - TRBV7-2
ASWDLAVNTGELF - TRBV19
ASSGPASPPYNEQF - TRBV2
ASERGAYEQY - TRBV2
ASSSADRGPNSPLH - TRBV5-6
ASSLLYEGAGGYT - TRBV28
SVGRGGYEQY once TRBV29-1
ASLWTSGVPYEQY - TRBV2
ASSDGTGSYEQY few TRBV25-1
ASSPRREDEQF - TRBV18
ASSRTSGRYEQF - TRBV4-1
SVESGTGNYGYT - TRBV29-1
SVDAGSGTEAF - TRBV29-1
ASRHGTVGEKLF - TRBV5-1
ASSRRRGIGTEAF - TRBV11-2
ASSTGTAAGNTIY few TRBV5-1
AISHREFENTIY - TRBV10-3
ASSSLRAGEQY - TRBV27
ASTRTGRENIQY - TRBV5-6
ASSQKRPATEAF few TRBV16
ASSQDRGPCSETQY - TRBV23-1
ASSEWDREGSHEQY - TRBV6-1
ATSVMAGAPDTQY few TRBV15
SVEGLSGAGEY - TRBV29-1